These T cell receptor beta chains were read from a single sample in a study of blood T cells in healthy people across ages. A single record per CDR3 protein comes from TCRdb applying MiXCR to the 5' RACE reads. Here the sample spans roughly 700,000 distinct CDR3 sequences, about 30% being singletons. The specimen sequenced was blood. The receptors were sampled from a woman of 80 years or more in good health. Each CDR3 is given with its conserved first and last residue. A D gene is named only where the DNA matches it firmly. Expanded clones get a size class; other rows say once, few or many, or leave the size out.

.	TRBJ1-6	TRBV5-6	many	CASSLFRADPNSPLHF	TGTGCCAGCAGCTTGTTTAGGGCCGACCCAAATTCACCCCTCCACTTT
TRBD2	TRBJ2-7	TRBV7-2	many	CASSIKGGRGEQYF	TGTGCCAGCAGCATCAAGGGAGGGCGGGGCGAGCAGTACTTC
TRBD2	TRBJ2-7	TRBV5-4	few	CASSRRNFRGGDEQYF	TGTGCCAGCAGTCGGCGGAACTTTCGGGGGGGCGACGAGCAGTACTTC
TRBD1	TRBJ1-2	TRBV4-3	many	CASSQGQGAIYGYTF	TGCGCCAGCAGCCAAGGACAGGGGGCGATCTATGGCTACACCTTC
TRBD1	TRBJ1-5	TRBV6-6	.	CASSNTGGGGNQPQHF	TGTGCCAGCAGTAATACAGGGGGCGGTGGCAATCAGCCCCAGCATTTT
TRBD1	TRBJ2-7	TRBV4-2	few	CASSQGVQGAFEQYF	TGTGCCAGCAGCCAAGGTGTGCAGGGGGCTTTCGAGCAGTACTTC
TRBD2	TRBJ2-3	TRBV7-2	many	CASSLGGGGVTNTQYF	TGTGCCAGCAGCTTAGGAGGCGGGGGGGTCACGAATACGCAGTATTTT
TRBD1	TRBJ2-1	TRBV18	.	CASSLPETGAYNEQFF	TGTGCCAGCTCACTTCCCGAGACAGGGGCTTACAATGAGCAGTTCTTC
.	TRBJ2-5	TRBV6-6	many	CASSRNYRLETQYF	TGTGCCAGCAGTCGAAATTATAGATTAGAGACCCAGTACTTC
.	TRBJ2-1	TRBV27	many	CASSPPYPGINEQFF	TGTGCCAGCAGTCCGCCTTATCCGGGGATCAATGAGCAGTTCTTC
TRBD2	TRBJ2-3	TRBV28	many	CASSLWRSGGTDTQYF	TGTGCCAGCAGTTTATGGCGCAGCGGGGGCACAGATACGCAGTATTTT